The rows below give T cell receptor beta chains drawn from one sample of a study of vaccination effects on CD4 cells after COVID-19. Assay used: immunoSEQ multiplex PCR; TCRdb lists only in-frame clones, some missing. The sample carries fewer than 90,000 clones, 73% recorded once. Their antigens are not known. The specimen was CD4+ T cells from PBMCs cultured with HIV peptides, collected before COVID-19 vaccination. The receptors were gathered from a human donor who had a prior SARS-CoV-2 infection. Each CDR3 is given with its conserved first and last residue. A D gene is named only where the DNA matches it firmly. Where a row states a size, it is once, few, many or the class of an expanded clone; other rows omit it.

d_gene | j_gene | abundance | v_gene | CDR3nt | CDR3aa
. | TRBJ2-1 | . | TRBV5-1 | TGCGCCAGCAGCCGCGATTTAGCCAGCTCCTACAATGAGCAGTTCTTC | CASSRDLASSYNEQFF
TRBD1 | TRBJ2-7 | . | TRBV15 | TGTGCCACCAGCAGGGAAAGACAGGGATCGCCCTACGAGCAGTACTTC | CATSRERQGSPYEQYF
. | TRBJ1-1 | . | TRBV7-3 | TGTGCCAGCAGCTTTGACGGTAACGCTGAAGCTTTCTTT | CASSFDGNAEAFF
. | TRBJ2-1 | . | TRBV7-3 | TGTGCCAGCAGCTTATACCACAGCTTCGGTGAGCAGTTCTTC | CASSLYHSFGEQFF
. | TRBJ1-1 | . | TRBV5-1 | TGCGCCAGCAGCTGGGGCCGGGACGCGGACCCTGAAGCTTTCTTT | CASSWGRDADPEAFF
. | TRBJ2-7 | . | TRBV5-6 | TGTGCCAGCAGCTTGGTTGGCTGGAGCTCCTACGAGCAGTACTTC | CASSLVGWSSYEQYF
. | TRBJ2-1 | . | TRBV11-2 | TGTGCCAGCACCTCCGGGACAGGGGCCGGGACTAGCACTGTTAAGCAGTTCTTC | CASTSGTGAGTSTVKQFF
TRBD2 | TRBJ2-7 | . | TRBV7-2 | TGTGCCAGCAGCTTCGGCGGGGGGATTCCGAGCTACGAGCAGTACTTC | CASSFGGGIPSYEQYF
. | TRBJ2-1 | . | TRBV10-3 | TGTGCCATCAAGACAGAAGACTACAATGAGCAGTTCTTC | CAIKTEDYNEQFF
TRBD1 | TRBJ1-1 | few | TRBV15 | TGTGCCACCAGCACGGGACAGAGGGACACTGAAGCTTTCTTT | CATSTGQRDTEAFF
. | TRBJ1-2 | once | TRBV6-1 | TGTGCCAGCAGTGAAAGGGAGAGAGGTAACTATGGCTACACCTTC | CASSERERGNYGYTF
. | TRBJ2-2 | . | TRBV3-1/TRBV3-2 | TGTGCCAGCATGGAGGAGAACACCGGGGAGCTGTTTTTT | CASMEENTGELFF
. | TRBJ1-3 | . | TRBV14 | TGTGCCAGCAGACCCAGCGGAAGCTCTGGAAACACCATATATTTT | CASRPSGSSGNTIYF
TRBD1 | TRBJ1-2 | . | TRBV6-6 | TGTGCCAGCAGTCGCCTGACAGGGCAACCAACTAACTATGGCTACACCTTC | CASSRLTGQPTNYGYTF
. | TRBJ2-5 | . | TRBV27 | TGTGCCAGCAGTTTGGCGTACGACGCCTTATCCCAAGAGACCCAGTACTTC | CASSLAYDALSQETQYF
TRBD1 | TRBJ1-1 | . | TRBV29-1 | TGCAGCGGGGGGACAGTAGACACTGAAGCTTTCTTT | CSGGTVDTEAFF
. | TRBJ2-3 | . | TRBV5-6 | TGTGCCAGCAGCCCAGGGGTTGGCACAGATACGCAGTATTTT | CASSPGVGTDTQYF
. | TRBJ1-5 | . | TRBV2 | TGTGCCAGCAGTGCCTGGGGGAGCAATCAGCCCCAGCATTTT | CASSAWGSNQPQHF
TRBD1 | TRBJ1-2 | . | TRBV6-5 | TGTGCCAGCACCGGAGGGGGCTGGGGTAGGGGCTACACCTTC | CASTGGGWGRGYTF
. | TRBJ1-2 | . | TRBV20-1 | TGCAGTGCCCTGAACATCTATGGCTACACCTTC | CSALNIYGYTF
. | TRBJ1-1 | . | TRBV2 | TGTGCCAGCAGCTTGGACGGGAACACTGAAGCTTTCTTT | CASSLDGNTEAFF
. | TRBJ2-5 | . | TRBV7-2 | TGTGCCAGCGCTCCTGGGAATGAAGAGACCCAGTACTTC | CASAPGNEETQYF